This entry is about one T cell receptor (beta chain). The clone's antigen remains unknown. The sample holds no much larger clone one base away, and base qualities are not on file. The run used an Illumina HiSeq 1500. TCRdb itself trimmed the public reads at Q25 with fastp, ran MiXCR and retained productive beta chains. Identical CDR3 protein sequences are pooled into one entry, listed with their most common genes and DNA. In this sample the table shows around 900,000 distinct CDR3 sequences, less than 40% of which occur a single time. The ten largest account for around 15% of the sample. The data belong to a study of T cell repertoires in cytomegalovirus infection (dated by TCRdb to about 2019). With respect to the entire study: Alongside well-studied HLA-B-restricted epitopes, the peptide stimulations were aimed at recently identified HLA-C-restricted CMV epitopes, whose presentation resists viral immunomodulation. Donor HLA type was relevant to the analysis, as public TCR beta signatures indicated carriage of CMV infection together with the matching HLA type. On the study overall, not on this receptor specifically: The ex vivo response was dominated by HLA-C-restricted CMV-specific TCR beta clonotypes, which also provided the single most frequent clonotype in two of eight donors. In both this cohort and an independent cohort of 352 donors, the cumulative frequency of public TCR beta family members distinguished carriers of CMV infection plus the relevant HLA type.

This specimen's treatment or condition label, per the study, means: in vitro stimulation with specific CMV peptide epitopes to enrich CMV-specific T cells. The germline V gene yields SNHLY for CDR1 and FYNNEI for CDR2. Germline trimming amounts to 3 bases on V and 4 bases on J, with 15 as the count of junction bases outside the gene matches. Spanning cysteine to phenylalanine, the CDR3 consists of 18 amino acids. The read is trimmed to its CDR3 DNA, 54 bases read in frame from base 1. Sequencing used cultured CD8+ T cells from PBMCs, obtained from culture after CMV antigen stimulation. The rearranged chain carries TRBV2 and TRBJ1-2; 9 nucleotides in the junction match TRBD1. The receptor was derived from a human donor in good health (CMV status not recorded). Some clones in this sample may be carry-over from other donors' samples. The CDR3 in this case is CASSDQRGLGQGIYGYTF. The DNA is as follows: TGTGCCAGCAGTGACCAGAGGGGCCTGGGACAGGGCATCTATGGCTACACCTTC.